A single sample gave rise to the 12 T cell receptor beta chains below, sequenced in a study of T cell repertoires in cytomegalovirus infection. Using its own MiXCR run on the reads, TCRdb lists one record per CDR3 protein. Found here are 150,000 or so distinct CDR3 sequences, roughly 15% of them singletons; the top ten hold over 15%. The source material was CD8+ T cells from PBMCs. The receptor source for this set is a human donor in good health (CMV status not recorded). Some clones in this sample may be carry-over from other donors' samples.

This clonotype turned up a few times. The chain carries TRBV6-6 and TRBJ2-5; 10 bases are shared with TRBD2. Germline CDR1 and CDR2: MNHNY and SVGAGI (reference sequence). The CDR3 sequence is 16 residues long. With V trimmed by 4 bases and J by 5 bases, 10 bases remained unmatched. CDR3 protein: CASSSRSGGAAETQYF. The CDR3 DNA reads as TGTGCCAGCAGTTCCAGAAGCGGGGGGGCTGCGGAGACCCAGTACTTC.

The rearrangement links TRBV29-1 to TRBJ2-7; a possible D gene is TRBD1 (6 bases). Germline loops: CDR1 SQVTM, CDR2 ANQGSEA. This CDR3 is built from 13 residues. Trimming cost V 7 bases and J 0 bases, with 13 bases left between them. The CDR3 here is CSAGTPDSYEQYF. The CDR3 DNA reads as TGCAGCGCTGGGACACCTGACTCCTACGAGCAGTACTTC.

The chain couples TRBV27 to TRBJ1-2; no firm D call. Germline loops: CDR1 MNHEY, CDR2 SMNVEV (reference sequence). The CDR3 covers 14 residues. V was clipped by 2 bases and J by 5 bases, with 12 bases between them. CDR3 sequence: CASSLNSALYGYTF. CDR3 DNA sequence: TGTGCCAGCAGTTTAAATTCGGCGCTATATGGCTACACCTTC.

This clonotype has more than one count but fewer than ten. This chain joins TRBV29-1 and TRBJ2-2; D not resolved. Looked up from germline, CDR1 is SQVTM and CDR2 is ANQGSEA. The CDR3 sequence is 17 residues long. V was trimmed by 0 bases and J by 0 bases, leaving 14 bases between them. CDR3 sequence: CSVEDPSYRPNTGELFF. The CDR3 DNA sequence: TGCAGCGTTGAAGATCCATCGTACAGACCGAACACCGGGGAGCTGTTTTTT.

The CDR3, as DNA: TGTGCCAGCAGTTTTCCTTTGGCGGGAGGGAGCTCCTACAATGAGCAGTTCTTC. Residues: CASSFPLAGGSSYNEQFF. V usage is TRBV28 and J usage is TRBJ2-1; 9 bases are a match to TRBD2. Germline CDR1 is MDHEN and CDR2 is SYDVKM. V dropped 3 bases and J dropped 0; count of bases not matched to a gene: 9. The CDR3 loop spans 18 amino acids.

In this sample, this clonotype turned up a few times. The gene calls are TRBV7-9 and TRBJ2-5, with D possibly matching TRBD2 (6 bases). V shed 1 base and J shed 2 bases, with 8 bases lying between them. The CDR3 sequence is 14 residues long. CDR1 is SEHNR, CDR2 FQNEAQ, per germline (reference sequence). CDR3 nucleotides: TGTGCCAGCAGCTTAGGGGGGGTGCAAGAGACCCAGTACTTC. Its protein product is CASSLGGVQETQYF. Filled out from reference TRBV7-9 and TRBJ2-5, the complete variable domain reads DTGVSQNPRHKITKRGQNVTFRCDPISEHNRLYWYRQTLGQGPEFLTYFQNEAQLEKSRLLSDRFSAERPKGSFSTLEIQRTEQGDSAMYLCASSLGGVQETQYFGPGTRLLVL.

This clonotype was counted a few times. The chain recombines TRBV7-3 with TRBJ1-2; 10 bases line up with TRBD1. Trimming cost V 5 bases and J 4 bases; bases outside gene matches: 7. Germline CDR1 is SGHTA and CDR2 is FQGTGA. This CDR3 contains 15 residues. CDR3 sequence reads: CASSPGQGIGYGYTF. As DNA, the CDR3 is TGTGCCAGCAGCCCGGGACAGGGGATTGGCTATGGCTACACCTTC. Based on the CDR3 plus reference TRBV7-3 and TRBJ1-2, the full variable domain is GAGVSQTPSNKVTEKGKYVELRCDPISGHTALYWYRQSLGQGPEFLIYFQGTGAADDSGLPNDRFFAVRPEGSVSTLKIQRTERGDSAVYLCASSPGQGIGYGYTFGSGTRLTVV.

This clonotype was seen more than once but under ten times. This chain joins TRBV6-5 and TRBJ2-1, with D possibly being TRBD2 (6 bases). Germline lookup yields CDR1 MNHEY and CDR2 SVGAGI. The CDR3 consists of 13 residues. Trimming removed 2 bases from V and 6 bases from J, with 8 bases in between. For the CDR3, the DNA is TGTGCCAGCAGTTACGGGGGGAGCAATGAGCAGTTCTTC. Encoded protein: CASSYGGSNEQFF.

The chain has TRBV28 and TRBJ1-6, with D uncertain. Trimming pared 5 bases from V and 0 bases from J, leaving 26 bases between. The CDR3 has 21 amino acids. Germline CDR1 reads MDHEN; CDR2 reads SYDVKM. The CDR3 loop reads CASSPEGLNRLKDSYNSPLHF. The CDR3 region has the DNA TGTGCCAGCAGTCCCGAAGGGTTGAACCGGTTGAAGGACTCCTATAATTCACCCCTCCACTTT.

This chain uses TRBV7-9 with TRBJ2-6; maybe TRBD1 (6 bases). Per germline, CDR1 SEHNR and CDR2 FQNEAQ (reference sequence). The V gene lost 3 bases and the J gene lost 4 bases, with 10 bases spanning the gap. The CDR3 is 15 residues long. The CDR3 bases are TGTGCCAGCAGCTTGGGGGCATCAGGGGCCAACGTCCTGACTTTC. Residues: CASSLGASGANVLTF.

The genes are TRBV7-9 and TRBJ2-5; D is unclear. CDR1 and CDR2 (germline): SEHNR, FQNEAQ (reference sequence). This CDR3 region has 14 residues. Trimming cost V 6 bases and J 2 bases, with 13 bases left between them. The CDR3 nucleotides are TGTGCCAGCAGGCCTCTAGGGTTTCAAGAGACCCAGTACTTC. It specifies CASRPLGFQETQYF.

A few counts support this clonotype. J is TRBJ2-7 and V is TRBV7-9; TRBD1 aligns across 10 bases. V trimming: 4 bases; J trimming: 8 bases; junction bases outside the gene matches: 8. The CDR3 length is 14 residues. Germline lookup yields CDR1 SEHNR and CDR2 FQNEAQ (reference sequence). The CDR3: CASSSPGQGIKQYF. CDR3 bases: TGTGCCAGCAGCTCCCCGGGACAGGGGATAAAGCAGTACTTC.